Reported below is one T cell receptor (beta chain). Repertoires were generated with immunoSEQ multiplex PCR, while TCRdb's copy carries only in-frame clones and drops some. The data hold approximately 2.5 million clones, with more than 85% observed a single time. This record comes from a study of shared clonotypes between healthy human individuals. With 3 bases clipped from V and 0 bases from J, the junction kept 7 bases outside the gene matches. The germline CDR1 and CDR2 sequences are MNHEY and SMNVEV (reference sequence). CDR3 length equals 17 residues. The sequenced material came from naive CD4+ T cells from PBMCs. Regarding subset: CD45RA+ positively selected. V and J are TRBV27 and TRBJ1-2; 10 bases line up with TRBD1. The sequence was collected from a man between 18 and 35 years old in good health. Some clones in this sample may be carry-over from other donors' samples. CDR3 nucleotide sequence: TGTGCCAGCAGTTTGAAGATGGGACAGGGGACTAACTATGGCTACACCTTC. Its protein product is CASSLKMGQGTNYGYTF.